The 16 T cell receptor beta chains reported below all come from one sample, sequenced in a study of cytomegalovirus exposure and HLA in healthy donors. The PCR ran on 60 Vbeta and 13 Jbeta primers. Here immunoSEQ multiplex PCR was the method, and the copy in TCRdb shows in-frame clones only, minus some. Altogether fewer than 200,000 clones are present, over 65% being singletons, with the ten largest covering roughly 0.76%. The sample comprised PBMCs. These receptors were obtained from a female donor in good health and CMV-seronegative.

The rearrangement uses TRBV2 and TRBJ2-2; TRBD1 might be the D (6 bases). The ends were cut back, 8 bases at V and 4 bases at J, with 11 bases in the middle. This CDR3 is 13 amino acids long. The germline gives CDR1 SNHLY, CDR2 FYNNEI. The CDR3 loop reads CASRRDTTGELFF. The CDR3 DNA follows: TGTGCCAGCCGCCGGGACACCACCGGGGAGCTGTTTTTT.

The chain employs TRBV30 and TRBJ1-1, with 9 positions matching TRBD1. This CDR3 is 15 amino acids long. The germline gives CDR1 GTSNPN, CDR2 SVGIG (reference sequence). V shed 5 bases, J shed 2 bases, and the junction held 9 bases outside the gene matches. CDR3 sequence (DNA): TGTGCCTGGGGATGGTCGGACAGGGGTAACACTGAAGCTTTCTTT. The encoded protein is CAWGWSDRGNTEAFF.

This chain uses TRBV25-1 with TRBJ2-7, with 7 bases aligning to TRBD2. The length of the CDR3 is 15 residues. Germline V lookup: CDR1 MGHDK, CDR2 SYGVNS. Trimming at V came to 2 bases and at J to 3 bases, leaving 7 bases not matched to a gene. The CDR3 region is CASSELGGSGYEQYF. CDR3 DNA: TGTGCCAGCAGTGAACTCGGCGGGAGTGGCTACGAGCAGTACTTC.

The CDR3 reads CASSLTRSGRIQETQYF. The DNA of the CDR3 is TGTGCCAGCTCCCTCACGAGGAGCGGGCGAATTCAAGAGACCCAGTACTTC. The rearrangement links TRBV2 to TRBJ2-5; D may be TRBD2 (6 bases). The V end lost 8 bases, the J end lost 2 bases, and 24 bases lay between the germline ends. The length of the CDR3 is 17 residues. CDR1 SNHLY and CDR2 FYNNEI come from the germline V gene. The complete variable domain, with remaining parts taken from reference TRBV2 and TRBJ2-5, reads EPEVTQTPSHQVTQMGQEVILRCVPISNHLYFYWYRQILGQKVEFLVSFYNNEISEKSEIFDDQFSVERPDGSNFTLKIRSTKLEDSAMYFCASSLTRSGRIQETQYFGPGTRLLVL.

The J gene is TRBJ1-4, the V gene TRBV7-6; no definite D call. CDR1 and CDR2 from the germline V gene are SGHVS and FNYEAQ. Trimming took 5 bases from V and 0 from J, leaving 13 bases between them. The CDR3 has 16 amino acids. CDR3 sequence: CASSRLKVATNEKLFF. Written as DNA, the CDR3 is TGTGCCAGCAGCCGACTTAAGGTCGCAACTAATGAAAAACTGTTTTTT.

The CDR3 nucleotides read TGTGCCAGTAGTATACAGGCTACCTCTGGAAACACCATATATTTT. Amino acid sequence: CASSIQATSGNTIYF. The chain links TRBV19 to TRBJ1-3; D gene uncertain. Germline V gives CDR1 LNHDA, CDR2 SQIVND (reference sequence). V was pared by 2 bases and J by 0 bases, with 8 bases between. The CDR3 loop spans 15 amino acids.

This clone has only a few counts. The chain has TRBV25-1 and TRBJ1-4; TRBD1 might be the D (6 bases). V shed 2 bases and J shed 8 bases, with 15 bases lying between them. This CDR3 spans 15 amino acids. From germline, CDR1 is MGHDK and CDR2 SYGVNS. The DNA for the CDR3 is TGTGCCAGCAGTGAAACAGGGCAGCCGGGCGAAAAACTGTTTTTT. Its translation: CASSETGQPGEKLFF.

The rearrangement links TRBV11-2 to TRBJ2-3, with D unresolved. With 7 bases removed from V and 1 base from J, the gap between germline ends came to 6 bases. Per the germline V gene, CDR1 is SGHAT and CDR2 is FQNNGV. This CDR3 contains 12 residues. The CDR3 sequence: CASTQGTDTQYF. Here the CDR3 DNA reads TGTGCCAGCACGCAGGGCACAGATACGCAGTATTTT.

This clone was counted between two and nine times. V and J are TRBV7-2 and TRBJ2-2; 11 bases agree with TRBD1. The CDR3 is 17 amino acids. The germline CDR1 and CDR2 sequences are SGHTA and FQGNSA. Losses at the gene ends were 3 bases for V and 8 bases for J; bases not matched to a gene: 11. The CDR3 nucleotides read TGTGCCAGCAGCTTGGACAGGGGGCGCGTCTTTTCTGGGGAGCTGTTTTTT. This codes for CASSLDRGRVFSGELFF. The whole variable domain, filled in from reference TRBV7-2 and TRBJ2-2, reads GAGVSQSPSNKVTEKGKDVELRCDPISGHTALYWYRQSLGQGLEFLIYFQGNSAPDKSGLPSDRFSAERTGGSVSTLTIQRTQQEDSAVYLCASSLDRGRVFSGELFFGEGSRLTVL.

Turning to this clone: The CDR3 does not close with the conserved phenylalanine or tryptophan, likely indicating a read error. The rearrangement joins TRBV2 to TRBJ1-2; D is ambiguous. The V end lost 8 bases, the J end lost 8 bases, and 18 bases lay between the germline ends. Germline loops: CDR1 SNHLY, CDR2 FYNNEI. CDR3 length: 13 residues. The CDR3, as DNA: TGTGCCAGCGGAGGATTGCCGGATTACGGCTACACCCTC. Its protein is CASGGLPDYGYTL.

V usage is TRBV6-5 and J usage is TRBJ2-7, with D possibly TRBD2 on 6 matching bases. V shed 5 bases and J shed 3 bases, with 17 bases lying between them. The germline V gene has CDR1 MNHEY and CDR2 SVGAGI. The CDR3 has 15 amino acids. In nucleotides, the CDR3 is TGTGCCAGCAGTCACAATTCAGGGAGGATCTACGAGCAGTACTTC. This sequence encodes CASSHNSGRIYEQYF.

This clone was counted a few times. The J gene is TRBJ1-1, the V gene TRBV18; D might be TRBD1 (5 bases). Germline V lookup: CDR1 KGHSH, CDR2 LQKENI. The CDR3 is made up of 13 amino acids. V was trimmed by 3 bases and J by 6 bases, leaving 11 bases between them. Here the CDR3 reads CASSPKQDSEAFF. The CDR3, as DNA: TGTGCCAGCTCACCTAAACAGGATTCTGAAGCTTTCTTT.

This sequence joins TRBV6-1 and TRBJ2-7; 10 bases map to TRBD1. The CDR3 runs to 12 residues. Germline V gene data show CDR1 as MNHNS and CDR2 as SASEGT. The V and J ends lost 10 bases and 6 bases, in that order; junction bases with no gene match: 6. CDR3 sequence: CATSGQGLEQYF. The CDR3 region has the DNA TGTGCCACCTCGGGACAGGGGCTCGAGCAGTACTTC.

This CDR3 reads CASSLRGGDYNEQFF. The CDR3 nucleotides read TGTGCCAGCAGTCTCCGCGGGGGGGATTACAATGAGCAGTTCTTC. The chain is built from TRBV6-6 and TRBJ2-1; the match to TRBD2 covers 9 bases. CDR3 length equals 15 residues. The germline V gene has CDR1 MNHNY and CDR2 SVGAGI (reference sequence). The V and J ends lost 5 bases and 4 bases, in that order; junction bases with no gene match: 6.

The rearrangement links TRBV19 to TRBJ1-1, with D possibly TRBD1 on 6 matching bases. V was shortened by 3 bases and J by 1 base, with 9 bases between the two germline ends. The CDR3 covers 14 residues. The germline V gene encodes CDR1 LNHDA and CDR2 SQIVND (reference sequence). This CDR3 is CASSIGQTNTEAFF. In DNA, the CDR3 is TGTGCCAGTAGTATCGGACAGACGAACACTGAAGCTTTCTTT.

This sequence joins TRBV7-6 and TRBJ2-3; possibly TRBD2 for D (6 bases). V was cut by 3 bases and J by 4 bases, with 32 bases left in between. The CDR3 sequence is 21 residues long. Germline V gives CDR1 SGHVS, CDR2 FNYEAQ. The DNA of the CDR3 is TGTGCCAGCAGCTTCCGAATAGAGGATGCGGCGGGGCGGAAGTTCGCAGATACGCAGTATTTT. This gives the protein CASSFRIEDAAGRKFADTQYF.